The T cell receptor beta chain described here comes from a study of T cell responses to AZD1222 COVID-19 vaccine. Findings and caveats of the study: Rises in breadth and depth of Spike-specific TCRs came after two AZD1222 doses.

Notes on this clone: What it recognizes is unknown.

The table came from immunoSEQ multiplex PCR; TCRdb's copy has only in-frame clones and leaves some out. The sample shows roughly 91,000 clones, about 85% of them seen only once. Germline V gene sequence: CDR1 SGHNT, CDR2 YYREEE (reference sequence). Unmatched junction bases numbered 7, after V lost 4 bases and J lost 3 bases. The CDR3 is 15 amino acids. The sample was peripheral blood, taken on day 0 of AZD1222 vaccination. This TCR derives from an adult in good health. V usage is TRBV5-4 and J usage is TRBJ2-7, with 10 bases that match TRBD1. The CDR3 is CASSAGTGVFYEQYF. CDR3 in DNA: TGTGCCAGCAGCGCCGGGACAGGGGTTTTCTACGAGCAGTACTTC. The whole variable domain, remainder taken from reference TRBV5-4 and TRBJ2-7, is ETGVTQSPTHLIKTRGQQVTLRCSSQSGHNTVSWYQQALGQGPQFIFQYYREEENGRGNFPPRFSGLQFPNYSSELNVNALELDDSALYLCASSAGTGVFYEQYFGPGTRLTVT.